The 2 T cell receptor beta chains reported below all come from one sample, sequenced in a study of shared clonotypes between healthy human individuals. Naive CD8 cells were CD45RO-negative, positively selected for CCR7, excluding terminally differentiated effector memory CD45RA+ cells. Produced via immunoSEQ multiplex PCR; TCRdb's table is partial and in-frame only. Among about 590,000 clones listed, roughly 95% were seen once. The specimen was naive CD8+ T cells sorted from blood. These receptors were collected from a woman younger than 45 in good health.

The genes are TRBV9 and TRBJ2-1, with 7 bases aligning to TRBD2. Looked up from germline, CDR1 is SGDLS and CDR2 is YYNGEE. The CDR3 has 14 amino acids. Unmatched junction bases numbered 5, after V lost 2 bases and J lost 6 bases. The CDR3 loop is CASSVSGMSNEQFF. The CDR3 nucleotides read TGTGCCAGCAGCGTCAGCGGGATGTCCAATGAGCAGTTCTTC.

This chain uses TRBV6-5 with TRBJ2-1; TRBD2 agrees at 11 bases. J lost 4 bases, V lost 10 bases, and 3 bases had no gene match. Looked up from germline, CDR1 is MNHEY and CDR2 is SVGAGI. The CDR3 covers 13 residues. CDR3 coding DNA: TGTGCCACCGGACTAGCGGGTTACAATGAGCAGTTCTTC. Encoded protein: CATGLAGYNEQFF.